This entry lists 4 T cell receptor beta chains sequenced from one sample in a study of shared clonotypes between healthy human individuals. Only CD45RO-negative cells positively selected for CCR7 counted as naive CD8 cells, so terminally differentiated effector memory CD45RA+ cells were excluded. Method: immunoSEQ multiplex PCR; TCRdb's copy keeps in-frame clones and lacks some. The table lists about 2.1 million clones, roughly 91% of them singletons, with 1.5% to 2% in the top ten. Input material: naive CD8+ T cells from PBMCs. These receptors were collected from a man younger than 30 in good health. Some clones in this sample may be carry-over from other donors' samples.

The chain couples TRBV28 to TRBJ2-6; D is unresolved. The CDR3 sequence is 15 residues long. The germline V gene encodes CDR1 MDHEN and CDR2 SYDVKM. V lost 3 bases and J 2 bases, leaving 8 bases between the germline ends. CDR3 region: CASSFFRPGANVLTF. Written as DNA, the CDR3 is TGTGCCAGCAGTTTTTTCAGGCCTGGGGCCAACGTCCTGACTTTC. The full variable domain, completed using reference TRBV28 and TRBJ2-6, is DVKVTQSSRYLVKRTGEKVFLECVQDMDHENMFWYRQDPGLGLRLIYFSYDVKMKEKGDIPEGYSVSREKKERFSLILESASTNQTSMYLCASSFFRPGANVLTFGAGSRLTVL.

This chain connects TRBV2 to TRBJ2-1; the match to TRBD2 covers 8 bases. Germline V gene sequence: CDR1 SNHLY, CDR2 FYNNEI. CDR3 length equals 14 residues. V shed 11 bases and J 4 bases; nucleotides not matched to a gene: 10. The DNA of the CDR3 is TGTGCCGCCAAACTAGCGGAGGGGTACAATGAGCAGTTCTTC. This encodes CAAKLAEGYNEQFF.

To note about this clone: The junction does not match germline at one end; this may be a read error. The sample holds other DNA sequences that translate to the same CDR3. The rearrangement joins TRBV28 to TRBJ2-7; D unclear. CDR1 is MDHEN and CDR2 is SYDVKM in the germline V gene. The CDR3 loop spans 16 amino acids. In DNA form, the CDR3 reads TGCGCCAGCAGTCCCCCCCCTCCGGTTGAGTCCTACGAGCAGTACTTC. Translating it yields CASSPPPPVESYEQYF.

As DNA, the CDR3 is TGCGCCAGCGAGGAGGGGCGCACAATGAACACTGAAGCTTTCTTT. This sequence encodes CASEEGRTMNTEAFF. J is TRBJ1-1 and V is TRBV5-1, with TRBD1 as a possible D gene (5 bases). CDR3 length equals 15 residues. Trimming took 7 bases from V and 0 from J, leaving 16 bases between them. Germline V gene lookup returns CDR1 SGHRS and CDR2 YFSETQ.